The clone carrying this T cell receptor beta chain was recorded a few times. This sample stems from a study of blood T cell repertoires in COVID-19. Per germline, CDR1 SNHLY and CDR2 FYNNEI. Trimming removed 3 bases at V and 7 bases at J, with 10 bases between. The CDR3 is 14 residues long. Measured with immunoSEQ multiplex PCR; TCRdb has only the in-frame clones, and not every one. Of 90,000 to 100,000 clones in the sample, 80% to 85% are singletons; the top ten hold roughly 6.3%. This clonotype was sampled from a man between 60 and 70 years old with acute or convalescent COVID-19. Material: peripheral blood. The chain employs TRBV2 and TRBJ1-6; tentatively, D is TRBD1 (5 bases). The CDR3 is CASSEGRVNSPLHF. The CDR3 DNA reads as TGTGCCAGCAGTGAGGGCAGGGTCAATTCACCCCTCCACTTT.